The rows below give T cell receptor beta chains drawn from one sample of a study of regulatory T cells in long-lasting Graves disease. TCRdb analysed the multiplex PCR reads with MiXCR anew, one entry per CDR3 protein. The sample contains more than 300,000 distinct CDR3 sequences, less than 20% of which appear only once. This material consisted of peripheral blood mononuclear cells (PBMCs), taken when the disease was refractory, from a patient treated with antithyroid drugs. These receptor sequences come from a female donor with Graves disease. The CDR3 runs from the conserved cysteine through the conserved F or W. The D gene is left open where the match is weak. Not all rows give a size; the values are once, few, many and, for expanded clones, a class.

v_gene: TRBV7-8; j_gene: TRBJ1-1; d_gene: TRBD1; abundance: few; len: 18; CDR3nt: TGTGCCAGCAGCTCTCCCCGACAGGGTATTAATTACGCTAATGAAGCTTTCTTT; CDR3aa: CASSSPRQGINYANEAFF
v_gene: TRBV9; j_gene: TRBJ2-7; d_gene: TRBD1; abundance: NA; len: 13; CDR3nt: TGTGCCAGCAGCGCCGGGACAGGGGACGAGCAGTACTTC; CDR3aa: CASSAGTGDEQYF
v_gene: TRBV7-8; j_gene: TRBJ2-1; d_gene: TRBD2; abundance: NA; len: 17; CDR3nt: TGTGCCAGCAACCTCCGGGCTTTGCGGGAGAAATACAATGAGCAGTTCTTC; CDR3aa: CASNLRALREKYNEQFF
v_gene: TRBV7-8; j_gene: TRBJ2-5; d_gene: TRBD1; abundance: many; len: 15; CDR3nt: TGTGCCAGCAGCGCTACAGGGGTGGGTGGAGAGACCCAGTACTTC; CDR3aa: CASSATGVGGETQYF
v_gene: TRBV5-1; j_gene: TRBJ1-1; d_gene: NA; abundance: many; len: 13; CDR3nt: TGCGCCAGCAGCTCCGCCCCGAACACTGAAGCTTTCTTT; CDR3aa: CASSSAPNTEAFF
v_gene: TRBV5-1; j_gene: TRBJ2-7; d_gene: NA; abundance: NA; len: 16; CDR3nt: TGCGCCAGCAGCTTGGCGGCGGGATCGAAGGGCTACGAGCAGTACTTC; CDR3aa: CASSLAAGSKGYEQYF
v_gene: TRBV19; j_gene: TRBJ1-5; d_gene: NA; abundance: NA; len: 15; CDR3nt: TGTGCCAGTAGTTGGACGGACTCCGGCAATCAGCCCCAGCATTTT; CDR3aa: CASSWTDSGNQPQHF
v_gene: TRBV5-8; j_gene: TRBJ1-6; d_gene: NA; abundance: NA; len: 16; CDR3nt: TGTGCCAGCAGCTTTTATTGGGCTGACTGGGGTTCACCCCTCCACTTT; CDR3aa: CASSFYWADWGSPLHF
v_gene: TRBV12-5; j_gene: TRBJ2-7; d_gene: NA; abundance: many; len: 15; CDR3nt: TGTGCTAGTGGTTTGGTACTCGGTTCAACCTACGAGCAGTACTTC; CDR3aa: CASGLVLGSTYEQYF
v_gene: TRBV3-1; j_gene: TRBJ1-6; d_gene: TRBD1; abundance: few; len: 16; CDR3nt: TGTGCCAGCAGCCAAACCGGGACAGGGAATAATTCACCCCTCCACTTT; CDR3aa: CASSQTGTGNNSPLHF